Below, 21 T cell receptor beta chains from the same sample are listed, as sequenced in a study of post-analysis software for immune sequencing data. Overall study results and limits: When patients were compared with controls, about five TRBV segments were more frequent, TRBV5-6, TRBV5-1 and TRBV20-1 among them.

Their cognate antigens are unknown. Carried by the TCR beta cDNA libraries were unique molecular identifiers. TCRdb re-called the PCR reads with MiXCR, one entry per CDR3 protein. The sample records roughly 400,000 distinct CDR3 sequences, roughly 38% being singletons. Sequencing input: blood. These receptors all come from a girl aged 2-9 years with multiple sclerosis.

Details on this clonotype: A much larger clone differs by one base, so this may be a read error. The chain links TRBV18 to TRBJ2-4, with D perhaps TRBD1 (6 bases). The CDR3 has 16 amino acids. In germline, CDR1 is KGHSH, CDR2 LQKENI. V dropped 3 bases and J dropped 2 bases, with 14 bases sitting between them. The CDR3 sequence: CASSPETGVSKNIQYF. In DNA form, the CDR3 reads TGTGCCAGCTCACCCGAGACAGGAGTATCCAAAAACATTCAGTACTTC. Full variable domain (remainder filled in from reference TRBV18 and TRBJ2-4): NAGVMQNPRHLVRRRGQEARLRCSPMKGHSHVYWYRQLPEEGLKFMVYLQKENIIDESGMPKERFSAEFPKEGPSILRIQQVVRGDSAAYFCASSPETGVSKNIQYFGAGTRLSVL.

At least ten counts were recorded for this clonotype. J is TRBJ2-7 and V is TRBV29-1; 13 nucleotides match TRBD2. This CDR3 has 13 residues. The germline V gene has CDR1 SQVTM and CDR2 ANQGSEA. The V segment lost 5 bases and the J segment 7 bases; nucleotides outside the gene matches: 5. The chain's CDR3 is CSVTGTSGIEQYF. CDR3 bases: TGCAGCGTTACCGGGACTAGCGGGATAGAGCAGTACTTC.

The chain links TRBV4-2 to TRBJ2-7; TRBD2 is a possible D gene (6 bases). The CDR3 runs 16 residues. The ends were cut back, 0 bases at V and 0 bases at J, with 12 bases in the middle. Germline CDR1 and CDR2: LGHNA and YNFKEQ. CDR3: CASSQDRGGRSYEQYF. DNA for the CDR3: TGTGCCAGCAGCCAAGATCGGGGAGGCCGCTCCTACGAGCAGTACTTC.

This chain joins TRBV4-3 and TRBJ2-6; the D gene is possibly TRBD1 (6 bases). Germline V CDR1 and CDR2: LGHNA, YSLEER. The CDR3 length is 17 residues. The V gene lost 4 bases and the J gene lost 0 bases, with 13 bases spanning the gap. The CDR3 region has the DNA TGCGCCAGCAGCCCTACAGGGATCAGCTCTGGGGCCAACGTCCTGACTTTC. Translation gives CASSPTGISSGANVLTF.

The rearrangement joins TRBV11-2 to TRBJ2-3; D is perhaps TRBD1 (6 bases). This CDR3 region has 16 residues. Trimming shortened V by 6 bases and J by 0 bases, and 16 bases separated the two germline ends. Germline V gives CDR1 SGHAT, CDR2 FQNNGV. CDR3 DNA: TGTGCCAGCAGTTCAGGGGTTCTTACTAGCACAGATACGCAGTATTTT. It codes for CASSSGVLTSTDTQYF.

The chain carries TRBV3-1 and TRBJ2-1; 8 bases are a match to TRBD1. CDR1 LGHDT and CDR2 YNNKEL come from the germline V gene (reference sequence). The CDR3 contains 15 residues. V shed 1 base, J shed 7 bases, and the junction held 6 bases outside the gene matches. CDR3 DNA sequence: TGTGCCAGCAGCCAAGGGCAAACAGGGGGTAATGAGCAGTTCTTC. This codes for CASSQGQTGGNEQFF.

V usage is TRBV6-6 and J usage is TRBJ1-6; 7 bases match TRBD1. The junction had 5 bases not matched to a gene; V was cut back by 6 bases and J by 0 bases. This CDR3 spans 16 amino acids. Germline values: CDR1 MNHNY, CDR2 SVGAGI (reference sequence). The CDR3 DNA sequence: TGTGCCAGCAGCCAGGGGGTCAGCTCCTATAATTCACCCCTCCACTTT. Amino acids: CASSQGVSSYNSPLHF.

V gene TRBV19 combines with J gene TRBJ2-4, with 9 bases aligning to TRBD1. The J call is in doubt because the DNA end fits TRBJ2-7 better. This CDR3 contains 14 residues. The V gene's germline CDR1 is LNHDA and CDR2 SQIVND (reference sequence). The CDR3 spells CASSILGQGYEQYF. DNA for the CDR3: TGTGCCAGTAGTATACTGGGACAGGGCTACGAGCAGTACTTC.

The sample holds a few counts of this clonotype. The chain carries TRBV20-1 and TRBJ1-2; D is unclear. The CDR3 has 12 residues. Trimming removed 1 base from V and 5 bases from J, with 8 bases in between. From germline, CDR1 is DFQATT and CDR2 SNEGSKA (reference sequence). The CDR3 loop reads CSARVMGYGYTF. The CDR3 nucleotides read TGCAGTGCTAGAGTTATGGGGTATGGCTACACCTTC.

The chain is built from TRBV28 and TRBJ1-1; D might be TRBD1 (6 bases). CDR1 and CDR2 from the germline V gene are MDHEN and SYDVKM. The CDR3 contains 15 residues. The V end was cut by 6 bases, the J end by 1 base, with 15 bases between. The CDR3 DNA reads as TGTGCCAGCAGACTTCACGGACAGCGGAACACTGAAGCTTTCTTT. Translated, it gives CASRLHGQRNTEAFF. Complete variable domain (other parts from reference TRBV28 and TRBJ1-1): DVKVTQSSRYLVKRTGEKVFLECVQDMDHENMFWYRQDPGLGLRLIYFSYDVKMKEKGDIPEGYSVSREKKERFSLILESASTNQTSMYLCASRLHGQRNTEAFFGQGTRLTVV.

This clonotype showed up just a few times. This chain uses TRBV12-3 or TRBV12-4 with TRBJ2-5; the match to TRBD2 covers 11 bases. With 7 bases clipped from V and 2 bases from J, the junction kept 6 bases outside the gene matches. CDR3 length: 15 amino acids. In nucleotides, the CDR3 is TGTGCCAGCACCACTAGCGGGAGCTGGCAAGAGACCCAGTACTTC. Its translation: CASTTSGSWQETQYF.

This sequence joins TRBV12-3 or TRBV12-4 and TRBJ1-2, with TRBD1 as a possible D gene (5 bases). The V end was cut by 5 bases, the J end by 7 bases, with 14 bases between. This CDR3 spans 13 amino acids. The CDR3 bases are TGTGCCAGCAGTCCCTGGGGGGTTGGTGGCTACACCTTC. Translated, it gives CASSPWGVGGYTF.

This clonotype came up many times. For the CDR3, the DNA is TGTGCCAGCAGCGCACAGGGTAGGCACAATGAGCAGTTCTTC. This encodes CASSAQGRHNEQFF. V gene TRBV9 combines with J gene TRBJ2-1, with a weak D call TRBD1 (6 bases). This CDR3 has 14 residues. Germline V gives CDR1 SGDLS, CDR2 YYNGEE. The germline V and J ends were trimmed by 3 bases and 5 bases, with 12 bases remaining between them.

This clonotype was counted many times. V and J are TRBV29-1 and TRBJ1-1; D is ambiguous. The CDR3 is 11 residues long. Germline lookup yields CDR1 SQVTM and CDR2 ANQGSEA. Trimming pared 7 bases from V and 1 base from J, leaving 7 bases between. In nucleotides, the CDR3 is TGCAGCGCGCGACAGAACACTGAAGCTTTCTTT. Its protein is CSARQNTEAFF.

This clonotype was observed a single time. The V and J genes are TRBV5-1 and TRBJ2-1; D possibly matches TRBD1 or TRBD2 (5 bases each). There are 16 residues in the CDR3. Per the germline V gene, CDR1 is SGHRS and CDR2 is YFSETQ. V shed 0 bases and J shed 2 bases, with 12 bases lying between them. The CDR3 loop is CASSLGGTGTYNEQFF. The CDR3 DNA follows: TGCGCCAGCAGCTTGGGAGGGACCGGGACCTACAATGAGCAGTTCTTC.

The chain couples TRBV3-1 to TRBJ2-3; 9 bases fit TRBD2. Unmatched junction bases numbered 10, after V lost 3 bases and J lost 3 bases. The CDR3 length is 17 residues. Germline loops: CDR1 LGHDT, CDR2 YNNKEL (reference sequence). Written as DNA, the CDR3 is TGTGCCAGCAGCCAGCACCTAGCGGGGTTGGGGACAGATACGCAGTATTTT. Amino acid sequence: CASSQHLAGLGTDTQYF.

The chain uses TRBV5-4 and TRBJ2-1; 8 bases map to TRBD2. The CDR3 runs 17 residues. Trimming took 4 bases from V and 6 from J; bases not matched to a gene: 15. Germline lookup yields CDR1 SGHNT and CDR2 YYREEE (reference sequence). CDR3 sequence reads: CASSPRGGMTSSNEQFF. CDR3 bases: TGTGCCAGCAGCCCTCGGGGGGGCATGACCTCGTCCAATGAGCAGTTCTTC.

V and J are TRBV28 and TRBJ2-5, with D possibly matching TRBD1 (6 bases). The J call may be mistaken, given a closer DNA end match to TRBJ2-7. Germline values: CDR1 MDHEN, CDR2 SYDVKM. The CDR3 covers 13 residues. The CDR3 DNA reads TGTGCCAGCGGTGAGGGACACAACTACGAGCAGTACTTC. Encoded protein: CASGEGHNYEQYF.

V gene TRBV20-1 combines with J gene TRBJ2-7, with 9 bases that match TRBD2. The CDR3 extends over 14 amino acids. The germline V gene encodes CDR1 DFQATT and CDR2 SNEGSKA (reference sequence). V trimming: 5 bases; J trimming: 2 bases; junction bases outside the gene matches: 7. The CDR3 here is CSAPPSGAPYEQYF. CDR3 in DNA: TGCAGTGCTCCCCCTAGCGGGGCCCCCTACGAGCAGTACTTC.

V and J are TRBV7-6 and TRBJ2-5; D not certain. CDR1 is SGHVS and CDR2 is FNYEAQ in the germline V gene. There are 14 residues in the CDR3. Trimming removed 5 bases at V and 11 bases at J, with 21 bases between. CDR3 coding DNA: TGTGCCAGCAGCACGTATCCCGGTTACAATGAGCAGTACTTC. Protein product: CASSTYPGYNEQYF.

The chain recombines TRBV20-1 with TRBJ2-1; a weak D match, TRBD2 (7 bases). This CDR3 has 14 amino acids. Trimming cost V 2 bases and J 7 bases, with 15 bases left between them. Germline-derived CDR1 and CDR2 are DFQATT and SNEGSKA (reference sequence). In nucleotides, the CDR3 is TGCAGTGCTAGAAGGGGGGGAGGGCCTAATGAGCAGTTCTTC. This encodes CSARRGGGPNEQFF.